Given below is one T cell receptor beta chain in context. As originally analysed: Cell counts per sample came from amplifying reference gene primers. Measured with immunoSEQ multiplex PCR; TCRdb has only the in-frame clones, and not every one. The V and J calls and clone size come from that table; D and trimming were worked out from the DNA. In the table there are a few hundred thousand clones, around nine tenths of which are singletons. This sample was taken from a study of blood T cell repertoires in COVID-19. About the study: Samples of COVID-19 (acute and convalescent) were obtained from the United States, Italy and Spain. T cells, B-cell-depleted T cells, or PBMCs supplied cDNA or gDNA.

Trimming took off 0 bases at V and 5 bases at J, with 18 bases between the two ends. Germline CDR1 SGDLS, CDR2 YYNGEE. The CDR3 consists of 17 residues. The chain employs TRBV9 and TRBJ1-3; D gene uncertain. The source material was peripheral blood. This sequence was found in a woman in her seventies with active or convalescent COVID-19. The CDR3 sequence: CASSVASDSLGRNTIYF. In nucleotides, the CDR3 is TGTGCCAGCAGCGTAGCTTCGGACTCCCTGGGGAGAAACACCATATATTTT. The whole variable domain, filled in from reference TRBV9 and TRBJ1-3, reads DSGVTQTPKHLITATGQRVTLRCSPRSGDLSVYWYQQSLDQGLQFLIQYYNGEERAKGNILERFSAQQFPDLHSELNLSSLELGDSALYFCASSVASDSLGRNTIYFGEGSWLTVV.